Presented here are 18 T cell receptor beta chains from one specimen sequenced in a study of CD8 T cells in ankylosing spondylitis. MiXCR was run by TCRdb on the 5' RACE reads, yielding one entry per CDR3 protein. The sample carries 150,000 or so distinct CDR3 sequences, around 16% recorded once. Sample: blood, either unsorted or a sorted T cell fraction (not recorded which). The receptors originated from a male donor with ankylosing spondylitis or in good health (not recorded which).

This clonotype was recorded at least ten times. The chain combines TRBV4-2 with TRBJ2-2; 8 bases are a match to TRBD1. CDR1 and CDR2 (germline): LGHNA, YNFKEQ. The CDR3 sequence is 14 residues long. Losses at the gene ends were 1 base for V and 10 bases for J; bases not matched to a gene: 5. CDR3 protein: CASSQGTGREELFF. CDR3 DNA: TGTGCCAGCAGCCAAGGGACAGGGAGAGAGGAGCTGTTTTTT.

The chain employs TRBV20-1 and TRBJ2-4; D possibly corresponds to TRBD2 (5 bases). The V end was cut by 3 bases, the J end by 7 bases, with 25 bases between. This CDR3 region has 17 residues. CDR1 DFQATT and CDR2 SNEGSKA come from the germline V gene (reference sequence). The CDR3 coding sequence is TGCAGTGCTAGCTCCCGAGGCACGGAGTCGGGATGGAACATTCAGTACTTC. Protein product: CSASSRGTESGWNIQYF.

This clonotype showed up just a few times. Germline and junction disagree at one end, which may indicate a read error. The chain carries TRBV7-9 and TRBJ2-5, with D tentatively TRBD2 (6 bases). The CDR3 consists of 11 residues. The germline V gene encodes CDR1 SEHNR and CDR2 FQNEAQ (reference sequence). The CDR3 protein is CASRLKAGPNF. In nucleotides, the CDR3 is TGTGCCAGCAGATTAAAGGCGGGGCCGAACTTC.

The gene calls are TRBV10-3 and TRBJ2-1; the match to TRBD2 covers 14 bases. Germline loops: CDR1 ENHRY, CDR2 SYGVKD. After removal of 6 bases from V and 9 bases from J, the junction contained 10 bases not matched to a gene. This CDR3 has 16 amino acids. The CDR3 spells CAIRAGTSGSNGEQFF. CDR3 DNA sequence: TGTGCCATCAGAGCCGGGACTAGCGGGAGTAATGGTGAGCAGTTCTTC.

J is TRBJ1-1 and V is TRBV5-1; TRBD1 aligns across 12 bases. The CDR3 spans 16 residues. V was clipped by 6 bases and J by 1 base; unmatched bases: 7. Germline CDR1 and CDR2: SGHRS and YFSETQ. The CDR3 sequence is CASMDSGQGANTEAFF. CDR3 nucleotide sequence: TGCGCCAGCATGGATTCGGGACAGGGGGCGAACACTGAAGCTTTCTTT. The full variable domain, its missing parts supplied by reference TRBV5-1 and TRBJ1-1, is KAGVTQTPRYLIKTRGQQVTLSCSPISGHRSVSWYQQTPGQGLQFLFEYFSETQRNKGNFPGRFSGRQFSNSRSEMNVSTLELGDSALYLCASMDSGQGANTEAFFGQGTRLTVV.

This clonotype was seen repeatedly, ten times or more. In DNA form, the CDR3 reads TGTGCCAGCAGTTCTTACGCGAAGAACAATGAGCAGTTCTTC. Translating it yields CASSSYAKNNEQFF. The chain couples TRBV6-5 to TRBJ2-1, with D hard to call. The CDR3 consists of 14 residues. Looked up from germline, CDR1 is MNHEY and CDR2 is SVGAGI. Trimming removed 4 bases at V and 5 bases at J, with 12 bases between.

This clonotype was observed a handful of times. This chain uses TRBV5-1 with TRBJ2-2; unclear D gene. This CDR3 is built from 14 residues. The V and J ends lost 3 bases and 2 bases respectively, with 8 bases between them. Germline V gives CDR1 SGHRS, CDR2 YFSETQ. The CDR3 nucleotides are TGCGCCAGCAGCTCTGACACCAACACCGGGGAGCTGTTTTTT. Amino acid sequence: CASSSDTNTGELFF.

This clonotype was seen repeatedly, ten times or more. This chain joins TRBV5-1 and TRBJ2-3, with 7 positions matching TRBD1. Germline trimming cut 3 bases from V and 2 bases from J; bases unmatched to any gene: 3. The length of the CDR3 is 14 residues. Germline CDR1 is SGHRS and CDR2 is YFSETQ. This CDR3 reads CASSSGQVTDTQYF. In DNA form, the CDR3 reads TGCGCCAGCAGCTCCGGACAGGTCACAGATACGCAGTATTTT.

The CDR3: CAWSVNVEKLFF. The DNA for the CDR3 is TGTGCCTGGAGTGTAAACGTTGAAAAACTGTTTTTT. This rearrangement joins TRBV30 to TRBJ1-4; D is ambiguous. V dropped 0 bases and J dropped 7 bases, with 6 bases sitting between them. In germline, CDR1 is GTSNPN, CDR2 SVGIG (reference sequence). This CDR3 spans 12 amino acids.

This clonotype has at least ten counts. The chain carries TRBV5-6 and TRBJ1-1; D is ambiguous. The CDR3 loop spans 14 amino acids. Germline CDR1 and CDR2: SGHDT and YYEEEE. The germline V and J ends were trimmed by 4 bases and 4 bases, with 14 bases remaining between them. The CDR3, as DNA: TGTGCCAGCAGCCCTAAGGACGGAATCACTGAAGCTTTCTTT. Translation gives CASSPKDGITEAFF.

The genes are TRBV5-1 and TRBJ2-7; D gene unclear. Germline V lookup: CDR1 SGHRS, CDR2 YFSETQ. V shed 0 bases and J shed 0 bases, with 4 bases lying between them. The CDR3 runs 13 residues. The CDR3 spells CASSLEGSYEQYF. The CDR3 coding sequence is TGCGCCAGCAGCTTGGAGGGCTCCTACGAGCAGTACTTC.

CDR3 nucleotides: TGTGCCAGCAGTGGACTCGCCGGGGAGCTGTTTTTT. It codes for CASSGLAGELFF. V gene TRBV6-6 combines with J gene TRBJ2-2, with a tentative D call TRBD2 (5 bases). The germline CDR1 and CDR2 sequences are MNHNY and SVGAGI (reference sequence). With 5 bases removed from V and 6 bases from J, the gap between germline ends came to 7 bases. The CDR3 is 12 amino acids.

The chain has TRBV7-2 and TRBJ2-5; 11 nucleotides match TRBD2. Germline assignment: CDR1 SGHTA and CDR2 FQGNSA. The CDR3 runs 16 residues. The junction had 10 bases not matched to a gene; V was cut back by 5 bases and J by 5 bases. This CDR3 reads CASSDLIAGGVETQYF. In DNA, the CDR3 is TGTGCCAGCAGCGATTTGATAGCGGGAGGGGTGGAGACCCAGTACTTC.

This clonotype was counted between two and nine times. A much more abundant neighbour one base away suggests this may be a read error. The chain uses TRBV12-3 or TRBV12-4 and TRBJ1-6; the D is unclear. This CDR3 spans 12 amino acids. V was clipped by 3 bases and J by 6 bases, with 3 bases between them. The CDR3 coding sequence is TGTGCCAGCAGTTTTGGTAATTCACCCCTCCACTTT. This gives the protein CASSFGNSPLHF.

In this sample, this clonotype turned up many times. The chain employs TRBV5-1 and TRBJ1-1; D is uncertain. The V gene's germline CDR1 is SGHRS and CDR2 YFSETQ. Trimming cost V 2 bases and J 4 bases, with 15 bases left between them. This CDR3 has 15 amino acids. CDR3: CASSLEQVVGTEAFF. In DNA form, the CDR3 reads TGCGCCAGCAGCTTAGAGCAGGTGGTGGGCACTGAAGCTTTCTTT.

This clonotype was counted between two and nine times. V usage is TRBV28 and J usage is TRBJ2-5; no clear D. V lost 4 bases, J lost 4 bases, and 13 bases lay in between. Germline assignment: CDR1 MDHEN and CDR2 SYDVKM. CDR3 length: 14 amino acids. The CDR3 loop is CASSSPDRVETQYF. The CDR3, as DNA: TGTGCCAGCAGTTCCCCTGACCGTGTAGAGACCCAGTACTTC.

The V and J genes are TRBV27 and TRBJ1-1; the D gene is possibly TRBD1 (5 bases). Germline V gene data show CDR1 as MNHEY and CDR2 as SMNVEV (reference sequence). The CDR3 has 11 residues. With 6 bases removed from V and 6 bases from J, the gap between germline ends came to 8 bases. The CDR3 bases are TGTGCCAGCAGCCGGGGGGCTGAAGCTTTCTTT. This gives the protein CASSRGAEAFF.

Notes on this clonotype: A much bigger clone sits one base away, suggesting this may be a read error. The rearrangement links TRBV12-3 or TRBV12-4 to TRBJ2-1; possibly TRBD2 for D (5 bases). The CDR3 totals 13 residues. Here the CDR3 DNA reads TGTACCAGCAGTACACGGGATCACAATGAGCAGTTCTTC. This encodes CTSSTRDHNEQFF.